What follows are 5 T cell receptor beta chains derived from one specimen sequenced in a study of shared clonotypes between healthy human individuals. This table comes from immunoSEQ multiplex PCR, and its TCRdb copy is limited to in-frame clones, with some not included. This table has over 400,000 clones, 60% to 80% appearing once. Sequenced material: PBMCs. The receptors were gathered from a woman in her forties in good health. Some clones in this sample may be carry-over from other donors' samples.

This clone was recorded many times. This chain uses TRBV5-6 with TRBJ2-1; 7 nucleotides line up with TRBD2. Per germline, CDR1 SGHDT and CDR2 YYEEEE. CDR3 length equals 12 residues. The ends lost 2 bases at V and 9 bases at J; junction bases unmatched: 2. The CDR3 region has the DNA TGTGCCAGCAGCTTTGCGGGAGTTGAGCAGTTCTTC. Amino acids: CASSFAGVEQFF.

The chain joins TRBV27 to TRBJ2-5; 8 nucleotides align to TRBD1. The CDR3 spans 15 residues. The V gene end was trimmed by 10 bases and the J gene end by 5 bases; junction bases not matched to a gene: 15. Germline assignment: CDR1 MNHEY and CDR2 SMNVEV (reference sequence). The CDR3: CAIGRGQGAFETQYF. The CDR3 DNA sequence: TGTGCCATAGGGCGGGGCCAGGGGGCTTTCGAGACCCAGTACTTC.

This clone came up a few times. The chain employs TRBV11-3 and TRBJ2-7, with D uncertain. Germline lookup yields CDR1 SGHNT and CDR2 YENEEA. V shed 5 bases and J shed 0 bases, with 8 bases lying between them. The CDR3 spans 13 residues. The CDR3 loop reads CASSLSHSYEQYF. DNA of the CDR3: TGTGCCAGCAGCCTTTCCCACTCCTACGAGCAGTACTTC.

The chain joins TRBV5-4 to TRBJ2-2; TRBD1 agrees at 8 bases. Germline values: CDR1 SGHNT, CDR2 YYREEE (reference sequence). This CDR3 is 15 amino acids long. V shed 4 bases, J shed 8 bases, and the junction held 10 bases outside the gene matches. The CDR3 DNA sequence: TGTGCCAGCAGCCCTTGGACAGGGAGGACAGGGGAGCTGTTTTTT. This codes for CASSPWTGRTGELFF.

This clone was recorded at least ten times. This chain uses TRBV2 with TRBJ2-3; 9 bases agree with TRBD2. The CDR3 contains 11 residues. V shed 8 bases and J 9 bases; nucleotides not matched to a gene: 3. Germline lookup yields CDR1 SNHLY and CDR2 FYNNEI. The CDR3 here is CASLSGSTQYF. The CDR3 DNA reads as TGTGCCAGCCTTAGCGGGAGCACGCAGTATTTT. Combining the CDR3 with reference TRBV2 and TRBJ2-3 gives the whole variable domain EPEVTQTPSHQVTQMGQEVILRCVPISNHLYFYWYRQILGQKVEFLVSFYNNEISEKSEIFDDQFSVERPDGSNFTLKIRSTKLEDSAMYFCASLSGSTQYFGPGTRLTVL.